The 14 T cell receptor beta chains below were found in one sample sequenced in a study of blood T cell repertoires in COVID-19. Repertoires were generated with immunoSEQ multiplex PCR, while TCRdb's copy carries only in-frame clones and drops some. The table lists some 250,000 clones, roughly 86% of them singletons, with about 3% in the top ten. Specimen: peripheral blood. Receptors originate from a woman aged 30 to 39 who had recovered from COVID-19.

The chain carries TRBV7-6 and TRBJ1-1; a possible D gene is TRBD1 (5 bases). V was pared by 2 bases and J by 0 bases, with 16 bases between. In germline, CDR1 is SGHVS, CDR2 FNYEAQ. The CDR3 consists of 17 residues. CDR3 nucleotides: TGTGCCAGCAGCTTATATCGTCAGGGCTCAATGAACACTGAAGCTTTCTTT. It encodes CASSLYRQGSMNTEAFF.

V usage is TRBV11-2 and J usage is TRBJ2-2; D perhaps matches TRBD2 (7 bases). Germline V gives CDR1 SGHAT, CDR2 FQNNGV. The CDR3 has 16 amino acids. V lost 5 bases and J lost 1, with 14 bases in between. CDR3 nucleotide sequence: TGTGCCAGCAGCCTGGGGGCGGGGGTGAACACCGGGGAGCTGTTTTTT. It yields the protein CASSLGAGVNTGELFF.

CDR3 region: CASSQVAVLGGNEQFF. CDR3 DNA: TGTGCCAGCAGCCAGGTCGCGGTTTTGGGGGGGAATGAGCAGTTCTTC. This rearrangement joins TRBV11-2 to TRBJ2-1; TRBD2 matches 7 bases. The CDR3 runs 16 residues. Germline assignment: CDR1 SGHAT and CDR2 FQNNGV. With V trimmed by 5 bases and J by 7 bases, 14 bases remained unmatched.

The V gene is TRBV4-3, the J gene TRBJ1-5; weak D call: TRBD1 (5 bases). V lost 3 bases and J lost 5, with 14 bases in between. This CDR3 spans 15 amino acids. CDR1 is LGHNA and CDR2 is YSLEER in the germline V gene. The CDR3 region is CASSQGLAGDQPQHF. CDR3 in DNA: TGCGCCAGCAGCCAGGGACTGGCGGGAGATCAGCCCCAGCATTTT.

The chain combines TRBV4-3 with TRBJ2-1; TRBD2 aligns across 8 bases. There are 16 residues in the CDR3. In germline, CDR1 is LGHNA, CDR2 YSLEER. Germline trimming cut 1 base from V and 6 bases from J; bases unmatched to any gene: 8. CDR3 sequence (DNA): TGCGCCAGCAGCCAAGTATCGGGGGGGCCTATCAATGAGCAGTTCTTC. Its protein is CASSQVSGGPINEQFF.

Here the CDR3 reads CASSGPPREGGKETQYF. CDR3 coding DNA: TGTGCCAGCAGTGGTCCACCAAGGGAGGGGGGAAAAGAGACCCAGTACTTC. The V call is TRBV25-1, the J call TRBJ2-5; D may be TRBD2 (7 bases). The CDR3 has 17 amino acids. Trimming removed 4 bases at V and 3 bases at J, with 21 bases between. The germline gives CDR1 MGHDK, CDR2 SYGVNS.

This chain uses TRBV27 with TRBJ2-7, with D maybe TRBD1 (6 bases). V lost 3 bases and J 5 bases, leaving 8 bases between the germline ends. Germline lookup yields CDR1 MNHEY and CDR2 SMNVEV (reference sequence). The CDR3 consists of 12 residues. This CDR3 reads CASSFQGHEQYF. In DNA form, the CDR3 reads TGTGCCAGCAGTTTTCAGGGGCACGAGCAGTACTTC.

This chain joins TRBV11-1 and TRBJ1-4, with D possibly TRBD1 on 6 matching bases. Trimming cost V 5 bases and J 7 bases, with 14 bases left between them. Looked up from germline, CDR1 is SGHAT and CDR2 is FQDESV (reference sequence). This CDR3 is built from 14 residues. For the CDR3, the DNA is TGTGCCAGCAGCCACCGGGACATCGGTGAAAAACTGTTTTTT. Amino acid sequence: CASSHRDIGEKLFF.

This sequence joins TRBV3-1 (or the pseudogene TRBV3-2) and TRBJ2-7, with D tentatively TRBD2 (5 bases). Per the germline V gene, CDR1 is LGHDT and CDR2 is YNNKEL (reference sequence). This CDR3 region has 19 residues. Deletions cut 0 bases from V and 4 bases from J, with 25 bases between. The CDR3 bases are TGTGCCAGCAGCCAAGATCCTCTTCAGAAGCGGCCCCGTCCGTACGAGCAGTACTTC. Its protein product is CASSQDPLQKRPRPYEQYF.

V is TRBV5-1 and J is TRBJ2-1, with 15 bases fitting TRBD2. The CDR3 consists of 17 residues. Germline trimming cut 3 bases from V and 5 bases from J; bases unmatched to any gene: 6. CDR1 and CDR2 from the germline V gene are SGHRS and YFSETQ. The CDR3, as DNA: TGCGCCAGCAGCTCTGGACTAGCGGGGGGGCTAAACAATGAGCAGTTCTTC. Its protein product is CASSSGLAGGLNNEQFF.

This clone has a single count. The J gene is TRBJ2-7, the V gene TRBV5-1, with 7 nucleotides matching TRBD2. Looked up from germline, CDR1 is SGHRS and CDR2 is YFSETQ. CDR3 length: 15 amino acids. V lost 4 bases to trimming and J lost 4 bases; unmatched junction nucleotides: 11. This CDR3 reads CASSPSGALTYEQYF. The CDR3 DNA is TGCGCCAGCAGCCCAAGCGGGGCCCTTACTTACGAGCAGTACTTC.

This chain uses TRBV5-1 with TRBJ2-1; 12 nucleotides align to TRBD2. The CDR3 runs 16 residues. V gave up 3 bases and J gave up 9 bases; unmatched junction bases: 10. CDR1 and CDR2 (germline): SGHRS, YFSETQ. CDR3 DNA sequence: TGCGCCAGCAGCTCCGCTCCTAGCGGGGGGGCCGGTGAGCAGTTCTTC. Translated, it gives CASSSAPSGGAGEQFF.

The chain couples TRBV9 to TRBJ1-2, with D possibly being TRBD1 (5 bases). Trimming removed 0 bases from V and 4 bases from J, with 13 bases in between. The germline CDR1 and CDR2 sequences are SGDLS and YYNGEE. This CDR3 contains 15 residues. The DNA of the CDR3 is TGTGCCAGCAGCGTAGGGTTGGACACCCTCTATGGCTACACCTTC. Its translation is CASSVGLDTLYGYTF.

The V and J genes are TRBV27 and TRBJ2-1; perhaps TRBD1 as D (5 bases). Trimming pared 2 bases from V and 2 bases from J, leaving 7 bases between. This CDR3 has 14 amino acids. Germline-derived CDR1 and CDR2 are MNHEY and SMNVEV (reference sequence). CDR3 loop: CASSLQGAYNEQFF. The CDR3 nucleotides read TGTGCCAGCAGTTTACAGGGTGCCTACAATGAGCAGTTCTTC.